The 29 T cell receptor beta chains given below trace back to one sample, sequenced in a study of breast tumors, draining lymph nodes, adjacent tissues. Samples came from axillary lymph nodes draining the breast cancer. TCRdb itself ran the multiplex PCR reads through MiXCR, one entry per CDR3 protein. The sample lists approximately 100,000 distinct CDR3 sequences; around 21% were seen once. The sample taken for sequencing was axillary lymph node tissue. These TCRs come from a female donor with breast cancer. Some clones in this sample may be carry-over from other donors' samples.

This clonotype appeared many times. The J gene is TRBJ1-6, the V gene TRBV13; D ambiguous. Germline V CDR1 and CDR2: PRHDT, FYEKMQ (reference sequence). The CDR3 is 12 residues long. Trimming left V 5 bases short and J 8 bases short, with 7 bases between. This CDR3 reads CASSVDDSPLHF. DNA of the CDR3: TGTGCCAGCAGCGTCGATGATTCACCCCTCCACTTT.

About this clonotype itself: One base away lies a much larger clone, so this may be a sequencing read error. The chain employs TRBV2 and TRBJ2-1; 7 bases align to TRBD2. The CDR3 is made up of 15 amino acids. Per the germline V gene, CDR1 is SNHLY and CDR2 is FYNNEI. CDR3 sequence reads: CASGEGLRSYSEQFF. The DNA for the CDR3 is TGTGCCAGCGGAGAGGGACTACGCTCCTACAGTGAGCAGTTCTTC.

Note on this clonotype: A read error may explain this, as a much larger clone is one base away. CDR3 sequence reads: CAGSQEEGFGPQHF. The CDR3 nucleotides are TGCGCCGGCAGCCAAGAAGAGGGGTTCGGGCCCCAGCATTTT. The V and J genes are TRBV4-1 and TRBJ1-5; perhaps TRBD1 as D (5 bases). Looked up from germline, CDR1 is MGHRA and CDR2 is YSYEKL. The CDR3 is made up of 14 amino acids.

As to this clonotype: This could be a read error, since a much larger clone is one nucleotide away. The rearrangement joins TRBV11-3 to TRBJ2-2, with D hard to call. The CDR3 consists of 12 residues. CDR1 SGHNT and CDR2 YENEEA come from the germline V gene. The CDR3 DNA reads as TGTGTCAGCAGCCTCTCGACCGGGGAGCTGTTTTTT. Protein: CVSSLSTGELFF. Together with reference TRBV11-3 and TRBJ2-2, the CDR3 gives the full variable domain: EAGVVQSPRYKIIEKKQPVAFWCNPISGHNTLYWYLQNLGQGPELLIRYENEEAVDDSQLPKDRFSAERLKGVDSTLKIQPAELGDSAVYLCVSSLSTGELFFGEGSRLTVL.

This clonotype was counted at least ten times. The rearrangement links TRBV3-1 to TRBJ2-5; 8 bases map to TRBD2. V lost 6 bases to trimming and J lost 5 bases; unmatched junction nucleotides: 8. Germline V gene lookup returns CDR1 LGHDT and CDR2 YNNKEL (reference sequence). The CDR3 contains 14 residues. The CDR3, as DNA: TGTGCCAGCAGGGAAACTAGCGGCGTCGAGACCCAGTACTTC. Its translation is CASRETSGVETQYF.

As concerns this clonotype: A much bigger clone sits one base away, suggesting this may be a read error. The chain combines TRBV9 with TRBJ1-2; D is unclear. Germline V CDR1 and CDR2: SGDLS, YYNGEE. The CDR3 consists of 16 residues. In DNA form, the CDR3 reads TGTGCCTGCAGCCCCGGGCCGGGTGTCTATGTAAGTGGCTACACCTTC. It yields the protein CACSPGPGVYVSGYTF.

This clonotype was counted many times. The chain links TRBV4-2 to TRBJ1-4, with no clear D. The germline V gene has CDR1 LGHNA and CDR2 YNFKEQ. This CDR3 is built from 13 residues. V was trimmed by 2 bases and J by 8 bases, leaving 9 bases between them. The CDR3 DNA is TGTGCCAGCAGCCAACTATCGGGGGAAAAACTGTTTTTT. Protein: CASSQLSGEKLFF.

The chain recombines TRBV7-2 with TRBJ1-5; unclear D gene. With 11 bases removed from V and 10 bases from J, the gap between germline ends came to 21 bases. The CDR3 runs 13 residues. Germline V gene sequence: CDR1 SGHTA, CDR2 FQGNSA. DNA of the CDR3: TGTGCCGGCACCTTCGACATTACGCGACCCCAGCATTTT. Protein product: CAGTFDITRPQHF. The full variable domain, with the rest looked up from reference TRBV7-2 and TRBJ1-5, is GAGVSQSPSNKVTEKGKDVELRCDPISGHTALYWYRQSLGQGLEFLIYFQGNSAPDKSGLPSDRFSAERTGGSVSTLTIQRTQQEDSAVYLCAGTFDITRPQHFGDGTRLSIL.

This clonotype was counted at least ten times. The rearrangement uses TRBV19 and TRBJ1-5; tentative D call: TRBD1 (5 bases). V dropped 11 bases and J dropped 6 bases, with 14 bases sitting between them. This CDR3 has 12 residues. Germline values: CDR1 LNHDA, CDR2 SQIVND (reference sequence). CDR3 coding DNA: TGTGCCGTATGGGGGTATGGTCAGCCCCAGCATTTT. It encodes CAVWGYGQPQHF.

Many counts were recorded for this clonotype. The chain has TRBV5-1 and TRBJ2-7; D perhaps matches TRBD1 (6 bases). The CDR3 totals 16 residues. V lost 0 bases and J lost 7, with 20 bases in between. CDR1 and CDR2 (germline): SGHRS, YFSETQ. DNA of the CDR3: TGCGCCAGCAGCTTGGGGGCAGGGGCGGTTCCGGGGGAGCAGTACTTC. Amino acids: CASSLGAGAVPGEQYF. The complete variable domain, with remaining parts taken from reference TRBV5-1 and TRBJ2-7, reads KAGVTQTPRYLIKTRGQQVTLSCSPISGHRSVSWYQQTPGQGLQFLFEYFSETQRNKGNFPGRFSGRQFSNSRSEMNVSTLELGDSALYLCASSLGAGAVPGEQYFGPGTRLTVT.

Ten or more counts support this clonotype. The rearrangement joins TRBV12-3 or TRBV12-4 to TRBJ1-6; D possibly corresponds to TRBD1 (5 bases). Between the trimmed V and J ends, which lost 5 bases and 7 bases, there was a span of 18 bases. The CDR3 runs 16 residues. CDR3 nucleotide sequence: TGTGCCAGCAGTGAGACCCCTCGACAGAGGAATTCACCCCTCCACTTT. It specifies CASSETPRQRNSPLHF.

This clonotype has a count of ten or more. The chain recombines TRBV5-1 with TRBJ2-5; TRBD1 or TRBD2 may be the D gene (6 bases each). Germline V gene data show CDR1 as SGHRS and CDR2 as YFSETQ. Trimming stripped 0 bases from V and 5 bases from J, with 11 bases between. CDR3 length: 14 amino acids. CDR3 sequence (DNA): TGCGCCAGCAGCTTGGAAAGGGGGGTTGAGACCCAGTACTTC. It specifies CASSLERGVETQYF.

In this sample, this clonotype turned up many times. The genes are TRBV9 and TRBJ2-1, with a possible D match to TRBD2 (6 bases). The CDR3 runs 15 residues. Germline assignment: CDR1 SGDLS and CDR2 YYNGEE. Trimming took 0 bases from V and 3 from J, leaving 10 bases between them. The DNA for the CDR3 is TGTGCCAGCAGCGTAGGGGGGGAGATCTACAATGAGCAGTTCTTC. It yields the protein CASSVGGEIYNEQFF.

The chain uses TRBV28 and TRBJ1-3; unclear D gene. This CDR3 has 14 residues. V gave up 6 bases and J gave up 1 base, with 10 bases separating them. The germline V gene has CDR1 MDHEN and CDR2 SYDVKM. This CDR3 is CASRPQSSGNTIYF. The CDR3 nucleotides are TGTGCCAGCAGACCTCAGAGTTCTGGAAACACCATATATTTT.

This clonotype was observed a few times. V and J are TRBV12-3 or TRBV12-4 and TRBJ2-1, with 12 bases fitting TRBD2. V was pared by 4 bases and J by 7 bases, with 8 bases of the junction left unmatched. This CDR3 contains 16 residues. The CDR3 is CASSSRTSGTTNEQFF. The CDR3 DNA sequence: TGTGCCAGCAGTTCGCGGACTAGCGGGACAACAAATGAGCAGTTCTTC.

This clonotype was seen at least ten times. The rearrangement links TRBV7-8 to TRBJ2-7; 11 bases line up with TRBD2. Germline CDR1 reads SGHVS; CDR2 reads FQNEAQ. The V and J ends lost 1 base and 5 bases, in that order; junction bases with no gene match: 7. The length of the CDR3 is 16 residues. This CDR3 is CASSLVGTSGRNEQYF. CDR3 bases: TGTGCCAGCAGCTTAGTAGGAACTAGCGGGAGAAACGAGCAGTACTTC. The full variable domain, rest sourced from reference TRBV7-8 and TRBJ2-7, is GAGVSQSPRYKVAKRGQDVALRCDPISGHVSLFWYQQALGQGPEFLTYFQNEAQLDKSGLPSDRFFAERPEGSVSTLKIQRTQQEDSAVYLCASSLVGTSGRNEQYFGPGTRLTVT.

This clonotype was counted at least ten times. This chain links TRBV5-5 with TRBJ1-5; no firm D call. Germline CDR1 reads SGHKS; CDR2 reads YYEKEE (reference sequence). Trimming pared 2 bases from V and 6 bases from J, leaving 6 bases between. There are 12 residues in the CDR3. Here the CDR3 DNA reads TGTGCCAGCAGCTTAATGGGTCAGCCCCAGCATTTT. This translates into CASSLMGQPQHF.

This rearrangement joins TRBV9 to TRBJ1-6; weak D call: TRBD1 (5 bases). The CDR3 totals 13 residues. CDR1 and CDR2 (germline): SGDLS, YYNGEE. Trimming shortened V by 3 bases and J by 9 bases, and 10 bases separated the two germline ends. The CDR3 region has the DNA TGTGCCAGCAGCGCCGGGGCGAGTTCACCCCTCCACTTT. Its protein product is CASSAGASSPLHF.

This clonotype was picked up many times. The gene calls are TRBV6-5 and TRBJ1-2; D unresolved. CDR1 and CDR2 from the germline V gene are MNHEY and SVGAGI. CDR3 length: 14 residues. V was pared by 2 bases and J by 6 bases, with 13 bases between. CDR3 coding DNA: TGTGCCAGCAGTTACCGGAGTGGAGGCGATGGCTACACCTTC. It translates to CASSYRSGGDGYTF.

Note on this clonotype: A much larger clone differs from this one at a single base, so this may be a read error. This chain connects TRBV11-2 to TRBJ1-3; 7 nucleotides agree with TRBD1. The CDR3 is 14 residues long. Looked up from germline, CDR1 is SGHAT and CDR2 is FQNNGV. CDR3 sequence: CASSPDRAGDTIYF. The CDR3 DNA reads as TGTGCCAGCAGCCCAGACAGGGCTGGAGACACCATATATTTT.

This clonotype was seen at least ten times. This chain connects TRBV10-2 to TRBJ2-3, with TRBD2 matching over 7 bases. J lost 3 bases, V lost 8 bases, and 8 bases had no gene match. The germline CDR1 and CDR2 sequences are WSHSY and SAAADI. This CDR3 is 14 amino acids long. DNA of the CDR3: TGCGCCAGCGGGCCCTTGCGGGGGACAGATACGCAGTATTTT. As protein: CASGPLRGTDTQYF.

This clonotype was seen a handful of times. The CDR3 DNA reads as TGTGCCAGCTTGAGGGGGGGGGCTAATGAAAAACTGTTTTTT. It is translated as CASLRGGANEKLFF. The gene calls are TRBV28 and TRBJ1-4; maybe TRBD1 (6 bases). There are 14 residues in the CDR3. Trimming removed 8 bases at V and 3 bases at J, with 13 bases between. Germline V gene lookup returns CDR1 MDHEN and CDR2 SYDVKM. Variable domain in full (rest from reference TRBV28 and TRBJ1-4): DVKVTQSSRYLVKRTGEKVFLECVQDMDHENMFWYRQDPGLGLRLIYFSYDVKMKEKGDIPEGYSVSREKKERFSLILESASTNQTSMYLCASLRGGANEKLFFGSGTQLSVL.

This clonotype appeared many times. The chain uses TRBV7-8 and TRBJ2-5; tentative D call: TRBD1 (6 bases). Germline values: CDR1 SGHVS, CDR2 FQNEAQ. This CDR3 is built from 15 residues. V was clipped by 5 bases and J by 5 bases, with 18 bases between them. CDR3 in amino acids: CASSLQDSSRETQYF. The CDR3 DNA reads TGTGCCAGCAGCCTCCAGGACAGTTCGCGGGAGACCCAGTACTTC. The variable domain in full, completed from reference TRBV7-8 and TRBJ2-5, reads GAGVSQSPRYKVAKRGQDVALRCDPISGHVSLFWYQQALGQGPEFLTYFQNEAQLDKSGLPSDRFFAERPEGSVSTLKIQRTQQEDSAVYLCASSLQDSSRETQYFGPGTRLLVL.

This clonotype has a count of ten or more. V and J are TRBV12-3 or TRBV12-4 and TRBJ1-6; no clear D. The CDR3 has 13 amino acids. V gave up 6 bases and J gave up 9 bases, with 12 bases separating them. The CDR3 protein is CASRPVSGSPLHF. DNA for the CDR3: TGTGCCAGCAGGCCGGTTTCGGGTTCACCCCTCCACTTT.

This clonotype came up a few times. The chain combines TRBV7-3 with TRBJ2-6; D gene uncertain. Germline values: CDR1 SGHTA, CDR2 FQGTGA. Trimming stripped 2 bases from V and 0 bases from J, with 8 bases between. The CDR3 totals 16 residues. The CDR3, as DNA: TGTGCCAGCAGCTTATTTGTCTCCTCTGGGGCCAACGTCCTGACTTTC. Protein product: CASSLFVSSGANVLTF.

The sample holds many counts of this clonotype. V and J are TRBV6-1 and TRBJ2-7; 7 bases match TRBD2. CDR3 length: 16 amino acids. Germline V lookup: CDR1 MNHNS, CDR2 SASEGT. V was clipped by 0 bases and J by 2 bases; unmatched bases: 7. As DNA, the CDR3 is TGTGCCAGCAGTGAAGCGCGGGGGACGAACCCCTACGAGCAGTACTTC. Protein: CASSEARGTNPYEQYF.

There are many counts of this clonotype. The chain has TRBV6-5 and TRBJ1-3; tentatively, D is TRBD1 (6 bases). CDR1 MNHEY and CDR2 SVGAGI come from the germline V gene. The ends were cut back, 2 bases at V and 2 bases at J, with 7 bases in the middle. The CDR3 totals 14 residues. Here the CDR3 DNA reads TGTGCCAGCAGTTACCAGGGGACTGGAAACACCATATATTTT. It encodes CASSYQGTGNTIYF.

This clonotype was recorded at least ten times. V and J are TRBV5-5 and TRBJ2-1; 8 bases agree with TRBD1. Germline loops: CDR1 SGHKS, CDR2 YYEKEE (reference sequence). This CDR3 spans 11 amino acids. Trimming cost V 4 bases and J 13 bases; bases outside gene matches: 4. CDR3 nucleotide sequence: TGTGCCAGCAGCCCGGACAGGGACCAGTTCTTC. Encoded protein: CASSPDRDQFF.

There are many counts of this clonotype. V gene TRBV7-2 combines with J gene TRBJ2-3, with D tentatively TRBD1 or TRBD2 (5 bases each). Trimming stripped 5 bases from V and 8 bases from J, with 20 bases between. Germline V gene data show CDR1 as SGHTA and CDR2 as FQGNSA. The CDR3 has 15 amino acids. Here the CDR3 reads CASSRTGTRVGTQYF. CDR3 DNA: TGTGCCAGCAGCCGGACCGGGACCAGGGTTGGTACGCAGTATTTT. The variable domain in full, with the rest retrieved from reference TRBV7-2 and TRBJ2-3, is GAGVSQSPSNKVTEKGKDVELRCDPISGHTALYWYRQSLGQGLEFLIYFQGNSAPDKSGLPSDRFSAERTGGSVSTLTIQRTQQEDSAVYLCASSRTGTRVGTQYFGPGTRLTVL.